This T cell receptor (beta chain) comes out of a study of post-analysis software for immune sequencing data. Points from the study as a whole: Batch-matched samples strongly co-clustered by F measure. Four or five TRBV segments (TRBV5-6, TRBV5-1 and TRBV20-1 among them) occurred more frequently in patients than in controls. Significantly lower normalized Chao1 diversity was seen in multiple sclerosis patients than in controls.

TCR beta cDNA libraries had unique molecular identifiers. TCRdb processed the PCR reads anew with MiXCR; each CDR3 protein has one entry. The sample contains some 800,000 distinct CDR3 sequences, about 45% of which appear only once. Comments on this clonotype: No antigen is known for it.

Germline CDR1 reads DFQATT; CDR2 reads SNEGSKA (reference sequence). The CDR3 sequence is 11 residues long. V was cut by 7 bases and J by 3 bases, with 9 bases left in between. Sequencing used blood. The V call is TRBV20-1, the J call TRBJ1-2; no firm D call. The sequence came from a girl between 10 and 17 years old with multiple sclerosis. DNA of the CDR3: TGCAGTGTGCCCAGACACTATGGCTACACCTTC. This encodes CSVPRHYGYTF.